Here is one TCR beta chain with its context. The clone's antigen remains unknown. Nothing much larger sits one base from this clone, and base qualities are not available. This sample stems from a study of blood T cell repertoires in COVID-19 (dated by TCRdb to the early 2020s). Context from the whole study: Collaborator samples came from the United States, Italy and Spain and covered acute and convalescent phases of COVID-19. The material from the prospective study consisted of cDNA or gDNA derived from T cells, B-cell-depleted T cells, or PBMCs. The dataset comprised deeply sampled blood TCRbeta repertoires from subjects exposed to, actively infected with, or recovered from COVID-19. The repertoires were released in a freely available public database intended as a resource for research on the immune response to SARS-CoV-2. The samples were drawn from two sources: the first 160 participants of the ongoing ImmuneRACE study, and fewer than 1,500 subjects contributed by 6 global collaborators. A de-identified subject ID, COVID-19 status, age in years and sex were almost always included in the sample metadata. Where HLA class I and class II types were available, the types were taken from metadata supplied by the sample provider, not from assay-based typing. Broad study findings and their caveats: The amount of clinical and demographic metadata varied by source and participant and was provided uncurated.

TCRbeta CDR3 regions were amplified from genomic DNA using the immunoSEQ Assay, a bias-controlled multiplex PCR. The paper's processing steps were these. The number of nucleated cells in each sample was estimated from the amplification of reference gene primers within the assay. To quantify the absolute abundance of each unique TCRbeta CDR3 rearrangement, sequence reads were collapsed and filtered. For each sample, productive Simpson clonality was calculated by taking the square root of Simpson's diversity index across productive rearrangements. TCRdb's version of the immuneACCESS table is confined to in-frame rearrangements and falls short of the full clone set. An unresolved V gene accounts for under half of the shortfall where checked; the remainder is of unknown origin. That table gives V, J and clone size, and the DNA gave D and trimming. Across this sample there are approximately 460,000 clones, with 85% to 90% seen only once. The ten largest clones capture 0.9% of the sample.

As encoded in the germline V gene (reference sequence), CDR1 is GTSNPN while CDR2 is SVGIG. Relative to germline, V is 5 bases shorter and J is 5 bases shorter, with 10 bases between their ends. From the cysteine up to the phenylalanine, the CDR3 has a length of 12 residues. CDR3 DNA is the only sequence kept; it has 36 bases, read in frame from the first base. One collaborating source in Seattle enrolled patients during active infection and followed them longitudinally through the course of disease. Whole blood was collected in K2EDTA tubes by collaborating institutions according to the institutions' own protocols. For TCRbeta analysis, collaborator samples were shipped as frozen whole blood, as isolated PBMCs, or as DNA extracted from either sample type.

The clonotype comes from a man between 18 and 35 years old with COVID-19, enrolled during active disease. The V and J genes are TRBV30 and TRBJ1-5; no D segment can be confidently identified. The sequenced material came from peripheral blood. In nucleotide form, the sequence is TGTGCCTGGTACCTTACTCATCAGCCCCAGCATTTT. Translated, this is CAWYLTHQPQHF.